Presented here are 28 T cell receptor beta chains from one specimen sequenced in a study of T-cell reconstitution after alpha-beta-depleted transplantation in children. Unique molecular identifiers featured in how the TCRbeta library was prepared. TCRdb re-called the PCR reads through MiXCR, storing one row per CDR3 protein. The sample yields about 110,000 distinct CDR3 sequences, 10% seen once. Sequences were derived from PBMCs, sampled before TCRalphabeta/CD19-depleted stem cell transplant. The receptors here all came from a boy aged 2 to 10 with acute lymphoblastic leukemia, due to receive a stem cell transplant.

This chain connects TRBV20-1 to TRBJ2-5; D not certain. The CDR3 runs 13 residues. CDR1 and CDR2 from the germline V gene are DFQATT and SNEGSKA (reference sequence). Between the trimmed V and J ends, which lost 6 bases and 1 base, there was a span of 12 bases. CDR3 loop: CSAVSGSQETQYF. CDR3 DNA sequence: TGCAGTGCGGTCAGTGGATCCCAAGAGACCCAGTACTTC.

This clonotype was observed a few times. This chain uses TRBV5-1 with TRBJ2-2; the D gene could be TRBD1 or TRBD2 (5 bases each). CDR1 and CDR2 from the germline V gene are SGHRS and YFSETQ. The CDR3 consists of 15 residues. Trimming shortened V by 0 bases and J by 7 bases, and 13 bases separated the two germline ends. CDR3 DNA: TGCGCCAGCAGCTTGGATGGGACCCCAGGCGGGGAGCTGTTTTTT. Translation: CASSLDGTPGGELFF.

This clonotype appeared a few times. This chain connects TRBV18 to TRBJ1-2; weak D call: TRBD1 (6 bases). The length of the CDR3 is 14 residues. V lost 3 bases to trimming and J lost 4 bases, with 12 bases between them. The V gene's germline CDR1 is KGHSH and CDR2 LQKENI. CDR3 sequence: CASSPNGQLYGYTF. CDR3 nucleotides: TGTGCCAGCTCACCCAATGGACAGCTCTATGGCTACACCTTC.

This clonotype was detected only a few times. The rearrangement joins TRBV12-5 to TRBJ1-1; D might be TRBD1 (5 bases). Trimming stripped 1 base from V and 1 base from J, with 7 bases between. Germline CDR1 and CDR2: LGHNT and FRNRAP. The CDR3 runs 14 residues. DNA for the CDR3: TGTGCTAGTGGTTTGGGACAGCCGAACACTGAAGCTTTCTTT. It translates to CASGLGQPNTEAFF.

This clonotype was detected a few times. The gene calls are TRBV28 and TRBJ2-6; D gene unclear. The V gene's germline CDR1 is MDHEN and CDR2 SYDVKM. The CDR3 runs 18 residues. Trimming pared 2 bases from V and 0 bases from J, leaving 14 bases between. The CDR3 nucleotides read TGTGCCAGCAGTTTACAGGTTGGATTTAACTCTGGGGCCAACGTCCTGACTTTC. It codes for CASSLQVGFNSGANVLTF.

This clonotype was recorded a few times. The chain recombines TRBV20-1 with TRBJ1-5; TRBD1 agrees at 9 bases. This CDR3 spans 13 amino acids. Germline CDR1 is DFQATT and CDR2 is SNEGSKA (reference sequence). V was clipped by 4 bases and J by 5 bases; unmatched bases: 3. The CDR3 region has the DNA TGCAGTGCTAACAGGGGGCAGGATCAGCCCCAGCATTTT. Translation gives CSANRGQDQPQHF.

This clonotype turned up a few times. The chain carries TRBV28 and TRBJ2-5; TRBD2 agrees at 7 bases. This CDR3 is built from 15 residues. The trim removed 8 bases at V and 3 bases at J, leaving 12 bases unmatched. CDR1 is MDHEN, CDR2 SYDVKM, per germline. The CDR3 sequence: CASGLGGNREETQYF. Written as DNA, the CDR3 is TGTGCCAGCGGACTAGGAGGGAATCGGGAAGAGACCCAGTACTTC.

This clonotype has a handful of counts. The CDR3 loop reads CSFLDGAVQFF. The CDR3 region has the DNA TGCAGTTTCCTCGATGGGGCGGTGCAGTTCTTC. The chain links TRBV20-1 to TRBJ2-1; TRBD1 is a possible D gene (5 bases). Germline CDR1 is DFQATT and CDR2 is SNEGSKA (reference sequence). There are 11 residues in the CDR3. V was trimmed by 8 bases and J by 12 bases, leaving 17 bases between them.

V usage is TRBV11-2 and J usage is TRBJ2-7, with TRBD2 as a possible D gene (6 bases). V shed 5 bases and J shed 1 base, with 15 bases lying between them. This CDR3 is built from 15 residues. Germline CDR1 SGHAT, CDR2 FQNNGV. The CDR3: CASSDASRGSYEQYF. The CDR3 DNA reads TGTGCCAGCAGCGACGCTTCGCGGGGTTCCTACGAGCAGTACTTC.

The rearrangement uses TRBV28 and TRBJ2-1, with 8 bases identical to TRBD2. The CDR3 loop spans 15 amino acids. Trimming took 3 bases from V and 8 from J; bases not matched to a gene: 9. Germline CDR1 reads MDHEN; CDR2 reads SYDVKM. CDR3 nucleotide sequence: TGTGCCAGCAGTTTTTTTTTTTCGGGGGGGCATGAGCAGTTCTTC. Its protein product is CASSFFFSGGHEQFF.

J is TRBJ2-5 and V is TRBV12-3 or TRBV12-4; D remains ambiguous. There are 14 residues in the CDR3. Trimming removed 5 bases from V and 0 bases from J, with 10 bases in between. The CDR3 coding sequence is TGTGCCAGCAGTCCCCTCAGTGACCAAGAGACCCAGTACTTC. It codes for CASSPLSDQETQYF.

This clonotype was observed a few times. The chain couples TRBV20-1 to TRBJ2-1; D is unclear. V lost 3 bases and J lost 10, with 22 bases in between. The germline V gene encodes CDR1 DFQATT and CDR2 SNEGSKA (reference sequence). There are 15 residues in the CDR3. DNA for the CDR3: TGCAGTGCTAGCACGACCCCCTCTAGGTTTAGCGAGCAGTTCTTC. The encoded protein is CSASTTPSRFSEQFF.

The table lists this clonotype with many counts. This sequence joins TRBV6-5 and TRBJ1-3, with D possibly matching TRBD1 (6 bases). V was trimmed by 2 bases and J by 4 bases, leaving 15 bases between them. Germline V gene data show CDR1 as MNHEY and CDR2 as SVGAGI. CDR3 length: 16 amino acids. CDR3 sequence (DNA): TGTGCCAGCAGTTACCGGGGGGCAATTTCAGGAAACACCATATATTTT. Translated, it gives CASSYRGAISGNTIYF.

This clonotype was detected only a few times. This rearrangement joins TRBV12-3 or TRBV12-4 to TRBJ1-2; D may be TRBD1 (6 bases). This CDR3 has 13 amino acids. Trimming stripped 5 bases from V and 8 bases from J, with 15 bases between. The CDR3 loop is CASSLRGGGGYTF. The CDR3 coding sequence is TGTGCCAGCAGTCTCAGAGGGGGGGGAGGCTACACCTTC.

The J gene is TRBJ2-4, the V gene TRBV7-2; tentatively, D is TRBD1 or TRBD2 (6 bases each). Trimming shortened V by 6 bases and J by 7 bases, and 13 bases separated the two germline ends. The CDR3 is made up of 13 amino acids. Germline lookup yields CDR1 SGHTA and CDR2 FQGNSA. The chain's CDR3 is CASSYPGANIQYF. The CDR3 DNA is TGTGCCAGCAGTTACCCGGGGGCGAACATTCAGTACTTC.

A note on this clonotype: The CDR3 end shows no conserved phenylalanine or tryptophan, and so a read error is likely. The chain employs TRBV7-3 and TRBJ1-3; no reliable D call. Trimming shortened V by 0 bases and J by 4 bases, and 10 bases separated the two germline ends. The CDR3 contains 15 residues. Germline CDR1 reads SGHTA; CDR2 reads FQGTGA. CDR3 DNA: TGTGCCAGCAGCTTAACCCCGGTCGCAGGAAACACCATATATTAT. It yields the protein CASSLTPVAGNTIYY.

Only a few counts were recorded for this clonotype. The rearrangement joins TRBV7-9 to TRBJ2-1, with D possibly TRBD2 on 6 matching bases. The ends were cut back, 3 bases at V and 13 bases at J, with 13 bases in the middle. Germline CDR1 reads SEHNR; CDR2 reads FQNEAQ (reference sequence). The CDR3 runs 12 residues. CDR3 sequence: CASSLGRDFQFF. For the CDR3, the DNA is TGTGCCAGCAGCTTGGGGCGGGACTTTCAGTTCTTC.

This clonotype was seen a handful of times. The gene calls are TRBV9 and TRBJ1-2, with unresolved D. V shed 0 bases and J shed 4 bases, with 4 bases lying between them. Germline V gene lookup returns CDR1 SGDLS and CDR2 YYNGEE. The CDR3 consists of 12 residues. The CDR3 coding sequence is TGTGCCAGCAGCGTAGGGGTCTATGGCTACACCTTC. Translation gives CASSVGVYGYTF. Drawing the rest from reference TRBV9 and TRBJ1-2, the complete variable domain is DSGVTQTPKHLITATGQRVTLRCSPRSGDLSVYWYQQSLDQGLQFLIQYYNGEERAKGNILERFSAQQFPDLHSELNLSSLELGDSALYFCASSVGVYGYTFGSGTRLTVV.

The V and J genes are TRBV20-1 and TRBJ1-1; D perhaps matches TRBD1 (5 bases). V lost 0 bases to trimming and J lost 1 base, with 18 bases between them. Germline V CDR1 and CDR2: DFQATT, SNEGSKA (reference sequence). The CDR3 is 17 amino acids. The CDR3 reads CSARDPRGITGNTEAFF. The CDR3 DNA sequence: TGCAGTGCTAGAGATCCTAGAGGTATAACAGGGAACACTGAAGCTTTCTTT.

This clonotype was detected a few times. The chain couples TRBV2 to TRBJ1-5; a weak D match, TRBD1 (5 bases). The CDR3 is 16 amino acids. Trimming took 7 bases from V and 3 from J, leaving 19 bases between them. Germline CDR1 is SNHLY and CDR2 is FYNNEI. As DNA, the CDR3 is TGTGCCAGCAATGAGGTTGGGGGGGGTTCCAATCAGCCCCAGCATTTT. This gives the protein CASNEVGGGSNQPQHF.

Many counts were recorded for this clonotype. The rearrangement uses TRBV4-2 and TRBJ2-7; D is perhaps TRBD2 (6 bases). CDR3 length: 16 residues. Looked up from germline, CDR1 is LGHNA and CDR2 is YNFKEQ. V was trimmed by 4 bases and J by 2 bases, leaving 18 bases between them. The CDR3 sequence: CASSPEVAGRTYEQYF. The CDR3 bases are TGTGCCAGCAGCCCAGAGGTGGCAGGGAGGACCTACGAGCAGTACTTC.

The chain uses TRBV3-1 and TRBJ2-7; D is unclear. The V end was cut by 1 base, the J end by 0 bases, with 10 bases between. This CDR3 is 15 amino acids long. The V gene's germline CDR1 is LGHDT and CDR2 YNNKEL (reference sequence). This CDR3 reads CASSQAVRSSYEQYF. In DNA, the CDR3 is TGTGCCAGCAGCCAAGCAGTCCGAAGCTCCTACGAGCAGTACTTC.

The count of this clonotype is one. V and J are TRBV7-9 and TRBJ2-7; D is ambiguous. Trimming removed 7 bases from V and 1 base from J, with 8 bases in between. Germline CDR1 reads SEHNR; CDR2 reads FQNEAQ (reference sequence). The CDR3 runs 12 residues. The CDR3: CASKNRSYEQYF. The CDR3 region has the DNA TGTGCCAGCAAAAATAGATCCTACGAGCAGTACTTC.

As DNA, the CDR3 is TGTGCCAGCAGCTTGGACAGGGGGCTATATGGCTACACCTTC. Amino acid sequence: CASSLDRGLYGYTF. The rearrangement uses TRBV5-5 and TRBJ1-2; 9 nucleotides align to TRBD1. The CDR3 loop spans 14 amino acids. The germline gives CDR1 SGHKS, CDR2 YYEKEE (reference sequence). V was clipped by 0 bases and J by 5 bases; unmatched bases: 2.

The chain couples TRBV6-1 to TRBJ2-5; the D gene is possibly TRBD2 (5 bases). The CDR3 loop spans 15 amino acids. Trimming removed 5 bases at V and 2 bases at J, with 15 bases between. Germline assignment: CDR1 MNHNS and CDR2 SASEGT. This CDR3 reads CASSLRGSRQETQYF. In DNA form, the CDR3 reads TGTGCCAGCAGTCTCCGGGGTAGCCGACAAGAGACCCAGTACTTC.

This clonotype came up a few times. The CDR3 is CASSYQGRFEQYF. The CDR3 region has the DNA TGTGCCAGCAGCTACCAGGGACGGTTCGAGCAGTACTTC. V is TRBV9 and J is TRBJ2-7; D may correspond to TRBD1 or TRBD2 (5 bases each). V shed 4 bases and J shed 6 bases, with 14 bases lying between them. The germline CDR1 and CDR2 sequences are SGDLS and YYNGEE. The CDR3 contains 13 residues.

This clonotype was detected many times. The chain links TRBV12-3 or TRBV12-4 to TRBJ2-5; 7 nucleotides agree with TRBD2. V was clipped by 5 bases and J by 9 bases; unmatched bases: 9. This CDR3 is 13 amino acids long. The CDR3 spells CASSPGTGGSQYF. For the CDR3, the DNA is TGTGCCAGCAGTCCGGGGACCGGGGGGTCCCAGTACTTC.

This clonotype showed up many times. The chain has TRBV2 and TRBJ2-7; possible D gene TRBD1, 6 bases. Germline-derived CDR1 and CDR2 are SNHLY and FYNNEI. The CDR3 totals 12 residues. V was clipped by 6 bases and J by 5 bases, with 11 bases between them. The CDR3 DNA follows: TGTGCCAGCAGAAGACAGGACCACGAGCAGTACTTC. It specifies CASRRQDHEQYF. Combining the CDR3 with reference TRBV2 and TRBJ2-7 gives the whole variable domain EPEVTQTPSHQVTQMGQEVILRCVPISNHLYFYWYRQILGQKVEFLVSFYNNEISEKSEIFDDQFSVERPDGSNFTLKIRSTKLEDSAMYFCASRRQDHEQYFGPGTRLTVT.